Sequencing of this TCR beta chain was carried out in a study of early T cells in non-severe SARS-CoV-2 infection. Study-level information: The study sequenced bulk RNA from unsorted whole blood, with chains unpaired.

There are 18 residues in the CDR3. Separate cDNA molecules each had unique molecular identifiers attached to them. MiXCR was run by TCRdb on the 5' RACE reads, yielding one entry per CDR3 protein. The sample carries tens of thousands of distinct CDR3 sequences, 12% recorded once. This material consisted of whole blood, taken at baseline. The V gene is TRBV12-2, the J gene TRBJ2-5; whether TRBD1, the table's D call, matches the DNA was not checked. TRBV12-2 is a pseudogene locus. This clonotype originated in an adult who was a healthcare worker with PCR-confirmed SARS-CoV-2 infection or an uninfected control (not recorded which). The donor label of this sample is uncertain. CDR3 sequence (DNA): TGTGCAAGTCGCTCAAGGGCCAGGGGGCTCCGCTTAAAACAGACCCAGTACTTC. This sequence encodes CASRSRARGLRLKQTQYF.